The 12 T cell receptor beta chains given below trace back to one sample, sequenced in a study of T cells in Graves' hyperthyroidism and ophthalmopathy. Amplified TCR beta CDR3 regions came from RNA transcripts. First-round RT-PCR with HTBI primers amplified the TCR CDR3 region. MiXCR, run by TCRdb on the multiplex PCR reads, gives a single entry per CDR3 protein. Among about 610,000 distinct CDR3 sequences listed, about 43% were seen once. Sample: peripheral blood or thyroid tissue (not recorded which). These receptors were collected from a woman aged 18-29 years with Graves' hyperthyroidism.

The chain couples TRBV30 to TRBJ1-5; D not certain. The CDR3 spans 15 residues. Germline V CDR1 and CDR2: GTSNPN, SVGIG (reference sequence). Trimming left V 3 bases short and J 0 bases short, with 12 bases between. Written as DNA, the CDR3 is TGTGCCTGGAGCGCTGGGTGGCATAGCAATCAGCCCCAGCATTTT. It translates to CAWSAGWHSNQPQHF.

The chain links TRBV24-1 to TRBJ1-1; 7 bases are shared with TRBD1. The ends lost 3 bases at V and 1 base at J; junction bases unmatched: 4. Germline loops: CDR1 KGHDR, CDR2 SFDVKD. CDR3 length: 15 residues. Here the CDR3 reads CATSDSGQENTEAFF. CDR3 nucleotides: TGTGCCACCAGTGATAGCGGACAGGAGAACACTGAAGCTTTCTTT.

The V call is TRBV7-9, the J call TRBJ2-7; 10 positions match TRBD2. Losses at the gene ends were 5 bases for V and 7 bases for J; bases not matched to a gene: 14. CDR3 size: 16 residues. Germline CDR1 SEHNR, CDR2 FQNEAQ (reference sequence). The CDR3 DNA reads as TGTGCCAGCAGCCCTCTGACTAGCGGGCTTACCGGGGAGCAGTACTTC. Amino acids: CASSPLTSGLTGEQYF.

This clonotype was observed many times. The rearrangement joins TRBV2 to TRBJ2-5; D may be TRBD1 (6 bases). The CDR3 runs to 13 residues. Trimming stripped 8 bases from V and 5 bases from J, with 15 bases between. CDR1 SNHLY and CDR2 FYNNEI come from the germline V gene. The CDR3 loop is CASPTGVGETQYF. The CDR3 DNA follows: TGTGCCAGCCCGACAGGTGTTGGGGAGACCCAGTACTTC.

A note on this clonotype: This may come from a read error, since a much larger clone is one base off. V usage is TRBV7-2 and J usage is TRBJ1-1; possibly TRBD1 for D (5 bases). V lost 11 bases and J lost 4, with 17 bases in between. The germline V gene encodes CDR1 SGHTA and CDR2 FQGNSA. The CDR3 runs to 13 residues. The CDR3 DNA reads TGTGCCCGGAGTGTACGGGGGGGCACTGAAGCTTTCTTT. It translates to CARSVRGGTEAFF.

This chain connects TRBV3-1 to TRBJ1-1; TRBD1 matches at 9 bases. The CDR3 covers 14 residues. J lost 7 bases, V lost 4 bases, and 7 bases had no gene match. Per the germline V gene, CDR1 is LGHDT and CDR2 is YNNKEL (reference sequence). The CDR3 DNA sequence: TGTGCCAGCAGCCCCCGGGACAGGGATAATGAAGCTTTCTTT. The encoded protein is CASSPRDRDNEAFF.

The chain links TRBV15 to TRBJ1-2; D unresolved. Trimming stripped 0 bases from V and 0 bases from J, with 8 bases between. This CDR3 has 15 amino acids. Looked up from germline, CDR1 is LNHNV and CDR2 is YYDKDF (reference sequence). In nucleotides, the CDR3 is TGTGCCACCAGCAGAGAAGTAGGGACTAACTATGGCTACACCTTC. Its protein product is CATSREVGTNYGYTF.

The rearrangement uses TRBV29-1 and TRBJ2-7; TRBD2 matches at 9 bases. V lost 6 bases and J lost 3; bases outside the gene matches: 3. There are 12 residues in the CDR3. Germline V CDR1 and CDR2: SQVTM, ANQGSEA. As DNA, the CDR3 is TGCAGCGTCATACTAGCGGGCTACGAGCAGTACTTC. Its protein product is CSVILAGYEQYF.

Note on this clonotype: A much larger clonotype is one base distant, so this may be a read error. This chain joins TRBV24-1 and TRBJ2-7; 9 bases map to TRBD1. J lost 7 bases, V lost 3 bases, and 12 bases had no gene match. This CDR3 has 16 amino acids. Germline CDR1 KGHDR, CDR2 SFDVKD. For the CDR3, the DNA is TGTGCCACCAGTGATCCCGGGACAGGGATCCACAATGAGCAGTACTTC. Amino acids: CATSDPGTGIHNEQYF.

This chain links TRBV29-1 with TRBJ1-4; no firm D call. This CDR3 region has 13 residues. Germline CDR1 SQVTM, CDR2 ANQGSEA. The V end was cut by 2 bases, the J end by 0 bases, with 4 bases between. The CDR3 spells CSVESATNEKLFF. CDR3 sequence (DNA): TGCAGCGTTGAATCGGCAACTAATGAAAAACTGTTTTTT.

This clonotype has ten or more counts. This sequence joins TRBV20-1 and TRBJ1-3, with unresolved D. CDR1 and CDR2 from the germline V gene are DFQATT and SNEGSKA (reference sequence). Trimming took off 7 bases at V and 0 bases at J, with 16 bases between the two ends. The CDR3 covers 15 residues. The CDR3 here is CSGELGRSSGNTIYF. The CDR3 DNA reads as TGCAGTGGGGAGTTGGGCAGGAGCTCTGGAAACACCATATATTTT.

The genes are TRBV10-3 and TRBJ2-1, with D unclear. V was clipped by 0 bases and J by 8 bases, with 2 bases between them. CDR1 is ENHRY, CDR2 SYGVKD, per germline. The CDR3 loop spans 11 amino acids. Here the CDR3 reads CAISESYEQFF. DNA of the CDR3: TGTGCCATCAGTGAGTCTTATGAGCAGTTCTTC.